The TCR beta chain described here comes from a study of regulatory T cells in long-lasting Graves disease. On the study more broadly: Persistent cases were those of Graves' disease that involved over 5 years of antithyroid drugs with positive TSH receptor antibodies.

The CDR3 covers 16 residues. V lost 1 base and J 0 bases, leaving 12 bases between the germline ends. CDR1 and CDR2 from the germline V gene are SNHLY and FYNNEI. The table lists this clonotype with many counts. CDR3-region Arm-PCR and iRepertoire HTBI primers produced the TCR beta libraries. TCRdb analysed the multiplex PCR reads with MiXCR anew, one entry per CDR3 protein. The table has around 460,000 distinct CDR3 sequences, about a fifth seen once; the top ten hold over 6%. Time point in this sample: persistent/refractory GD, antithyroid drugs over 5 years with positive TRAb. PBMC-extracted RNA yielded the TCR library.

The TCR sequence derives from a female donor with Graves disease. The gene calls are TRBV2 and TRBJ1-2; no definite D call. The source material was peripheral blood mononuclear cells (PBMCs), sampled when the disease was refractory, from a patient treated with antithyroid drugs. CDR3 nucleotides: TGTGCCAGCAGTGAAGTGGCGAGCCCTTCTAACTATGGCTACACCTTC. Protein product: CASSEVASPSNYGYTF.